This T cell receptor beta chain was observed in a study of cytomegalovirus exposure and HLA in healthy donors. Trimming shortened V by 4 bases and J by 1 base, and 12 bases separated the two germline ends. Germline CDR1 reads SGHRS; CDR2 reads YFSETQ. CDR3 length: 15 residues. Whole-study results and caveats: Available immune exposure information covered CMV serostatus only. Most TCR sequences showed up rarely, but some public TCRs showed up in many donors.

A note on this clone: As yet, its antigen is unknown.

Vbeta (60) and Jbeta (13) primers were used in the PCR. TCRdb keeps only in-frame clones here, not all; method: immunoSEQ multiplex PCR. The sample has about 140,000 clones, roughly four fifths seen once. The rearrangement links TRBV5-1 to TRBJ2-1, with no clear D. The receptor's source is a woman in her 50s in good health and CMV-seropositive. The specimen sequenced was PBMCs. The CDR3 region has the DNA TGCGCCAGCAGCACTACGGCTGGTTCCTACAATGAGCAGTTCTTC. It yields the protein CASSTTAGSYNEQFF.